Only a few counts were recorded for the clone carrying this TCR beta chain. Its specificity is not known. MiXCR was run by TCRdb on the 5' RACE reads, yielding one entry per CDR3 protein. In the table there are around 680,000 distinct CDR3 sequences, 8.6% of which are singletons. The source of the sample is a study of identical twins. Study observations and caveats: Sequences that were out-of-frame, alpha and twin-shared displayed an excess of low generation probability.

Unmatched junction bases numbered 17, after V lost 6 bases and J lost 9 bases. Per the germline V gene, CDR1 is ENHRY and CDR2 is SYGVKD. The CDR3 runs 19 residues. Separately, the same data were catalogued under a study of yellow fever vaccine responses in identical twins.

V is TRBV10-3 and J is TRBJ2-1; 16 bases align to TRBD2. The material sequenced was PBMCs. The receptor was isolated from a woman younger than 30 in good health. CDR3 nucleotide sequence: TGTGCCATCAGCCCCGGGACTAGCGGGAGGGCCGAAGTGATTGGTGAGCAGTTCTTC. Translation: CAISPGTSGRAEVIGEQFF.